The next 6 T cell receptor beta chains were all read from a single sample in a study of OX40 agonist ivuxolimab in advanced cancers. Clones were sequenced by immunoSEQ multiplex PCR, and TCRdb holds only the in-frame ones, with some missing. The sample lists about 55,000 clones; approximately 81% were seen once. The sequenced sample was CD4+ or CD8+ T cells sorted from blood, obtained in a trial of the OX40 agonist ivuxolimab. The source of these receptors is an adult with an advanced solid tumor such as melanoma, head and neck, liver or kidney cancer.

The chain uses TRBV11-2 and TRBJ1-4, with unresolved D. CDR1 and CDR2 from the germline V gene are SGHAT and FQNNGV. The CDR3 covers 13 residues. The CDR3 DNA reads TGTGATAGAAGGGCCTCAAGGAATGAAAAACTGTTTTTT. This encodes CDRRASRNEKLFF.

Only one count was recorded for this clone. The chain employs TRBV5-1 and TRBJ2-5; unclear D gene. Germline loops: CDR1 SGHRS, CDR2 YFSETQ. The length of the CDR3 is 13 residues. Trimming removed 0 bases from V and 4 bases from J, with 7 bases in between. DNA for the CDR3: TGCGCCAGCAGCTTGGAGGCGATAGAGACCCAGTACTTC. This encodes CASSLEAIETQYF.

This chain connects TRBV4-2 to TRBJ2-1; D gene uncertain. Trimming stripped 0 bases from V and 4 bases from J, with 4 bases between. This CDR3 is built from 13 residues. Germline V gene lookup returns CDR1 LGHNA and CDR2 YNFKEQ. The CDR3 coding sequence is TGTGCCAGCAGCCAAGATATATACAATGAGCAGTTCTTC. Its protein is CASSQDIYNEQFF.

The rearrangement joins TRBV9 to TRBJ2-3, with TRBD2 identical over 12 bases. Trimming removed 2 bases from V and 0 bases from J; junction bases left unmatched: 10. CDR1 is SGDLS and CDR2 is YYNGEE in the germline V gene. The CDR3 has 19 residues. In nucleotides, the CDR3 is TGTGCCAGCAGCGTCCGAGGGACTAGCGGGTCGACTAGCACAGATACGCAGTATTTT. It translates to CASSVRGTSGSTSTDTQYF.

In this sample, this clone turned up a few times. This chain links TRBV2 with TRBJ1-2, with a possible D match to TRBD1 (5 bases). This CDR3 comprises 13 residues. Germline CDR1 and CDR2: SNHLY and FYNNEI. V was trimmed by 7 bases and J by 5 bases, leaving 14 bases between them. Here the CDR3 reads CASTQDTLYGYTF. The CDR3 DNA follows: TGTGCCAGCACCCAGGACACCTTATATGGCTACACCTTC.

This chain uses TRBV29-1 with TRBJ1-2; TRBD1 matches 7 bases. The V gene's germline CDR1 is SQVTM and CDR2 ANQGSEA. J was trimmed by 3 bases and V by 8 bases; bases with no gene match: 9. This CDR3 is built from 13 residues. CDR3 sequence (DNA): TGCAGCCTACACTCTCAGGGGGACTATGGCTACACCTTC. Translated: CSLHSQGDYGYTF. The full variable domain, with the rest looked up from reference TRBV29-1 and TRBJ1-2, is SAVISQKPSRDICQRGTSLTIQCQVDSQVTMMFWYRQQPGQSLTLIATANQGSEATYESGFVIDKFPISRPNLTFSTLTVSNMSPEDSSIYLCSLHSQGDYGYTFGSGTRLTVV.